This T cell receptor beta chain was observed in a study of vaccination effects on CD4 cells after COVID-19. Study-wide context: The median interval between the second dose and post-vaccine sampling was 72 days. Study-level results: Both infection-induced and vaccine-induced clones contracted markedly at late post-vaccination timepoints. Early post-infection timepoints were missing from the study, which also had few convalescent patients.

Antigen-specific CD4+ T cells were expanded with viral peptide pools in the ViraFEST assay before sequencing. Isolating CD4+ T cells followed ten to eleven days of culture. All study participants received two doses of BNT162b2 or mRNA-1273 vaccine. Half the medium was swapped for IL-2 medium on days 3 and 7. Profiled with immunoSEQ multiplex PCR; TCRdb holds only in-frame clones, not every one. The sample has roughly 68,000 clones, 70% to 75% seen once; the top ten hold about 1.4%. About this clone itself: Its antigen is unknown.

Germline CDR1 and CDR2: LGHDT and YNNKEL (reference sequence). Trimming took off 1 base at V and 4 bases at J, with 8 bases between the two ends. This CDR3 has 14 residues. The sequence was obtained from a human donor who received a COVID-19 vaccine. The chain is built from TRBV3-1 (or the pseudogene TRBV3-2) and TRBJ1-3; D is perhaps TRBD1 (5 bases). This specimen consisted of CD4+ T cells from PBMCs cultured with HCoV-229E spike peptides, obtained after COVID-19 vaccination. CDR3 sequence: CASSQGGMGNTIYF. The CDR3 DNA reads as TGTGCCAGCAGCCAAGGGGGGATGGGAAACACCATATATTTT.